One T cell receptor beta chain is described in this entry. Trimming stripped 4 bases from V and 17 bases from J, with 15 bases between. CDR3 length: 12 amino acids. The data were taken from a study of blood T cell repertoires in COVID-19. Overall study: The origin of the acute and convalescent COVID-19 samples was the United States, Italy and Spain. Sample material is recorded as cDNA or gDNA derived from T cells, B-cell-depleted T cells, or PBMCs.

In the source study's methods: The authors estimated nucleated cell counts from reference gene primer amplification. Assay used: immunoSEQ multiplex PCR; TCRdb lists only in-frame clones, some missing. V and J calls plus clone size are reproduced from that table; the DNA served to infer D and trimming. The repertoire holds around 4,300 clones, with around 73% as singletons. The clonotype originates from a human donor with active or convalescent COVID-19. The donor label of this sample is uncertain. The chain couples TRBV12-3 or TRBV12-4 to TRBJ1-6; tentative D call: TRBD1 (6 bases). Sequencing was done on a sample of peripheral blood. In DNA, the CDR3 is TGTGCCAGCAGTTCCCCGACAGGTCCTATCCACTTT. Protein: CASSSPTGPIHF.